This TCR beta chain comes out of a study of low-dose radiotherapy and immunotherapy resistance in tumors. Study-level information: Patients took 300 mg oral aspirin daily for four cycles from cycle 1 day 1. First-strand cDNA used TRAV- and TRBV-specific primers, covering alpha and beta chains.

Time point meaning: before trial treatment. Enrollment required an advanced solid tumor negative for tumor-infiltrating lymphocytes. TCR amplification ran approximately 22 PCR cycles using constant-region and V-primer adapter primers. In vitro transcription amplified isolated mRNA. Each CDR3 protein is one row after TCRdb ran MiXCR on the reads. Among tens of thousands of distinct CDR3 sequences listed, about 10% were seen once. The germline V gene has CDR1 PRHDT and CDR2 FYEKMQ (reference sequence). The J segment lost 9 bases and the V segment lost 0 bases, leaving 8 bases of the junction unmatched. The CDR3 consists of 16 residues. This clonotype was observed many times.

The source was PBMCs, collected before treatment. The TCR originated in a female donor with ovarian cancer. The V call is TRBV13, the J call TRBJ1-4; 9 bases fit TRBD1. The DNA for the CDR3 is TGTGCCAGCAGCTTAGGCGACAGGGGGGGGCGTAAAAAACTGTTTTTT. Protein sequence: CASSLGDRGGRKKLFF. The full variable domain, in which reference TRBV13 and TRBJ1-4 provide the parts outside the CDR3, is AAGVIQSPRHLIKEKRETATLKCYPIPRHDTVYWYQQGPGQDPQFLISFYEKMQSDKGSIPDRFSAQQFSDYHSELNMSSLELGDSALYFCASSLGDRGGRKKLFFGSGTQLSVL.